The 16 T cell receptor beta chains in this list originate from one sample, sequenced in a study of long-term antiretroviral therapy in people with HIV. This was the immunoSEQ v3.0 assay at survey level. Profiling relied on immunoSEQ multiplex PCR, and the TCRdb table lists in-frame clones only, not all of them. The data show approximately 21,000 clones, around 81% seen once. The sequenced sample was unsorted PBMCs, obtained 1.5 years after starting antiretroviral therapy. These receptors all come from a man aged 25-45 years with HIV.

The chain has TRBV5-6 and TRBJ2-2; tentative D call: TRBD2 (7 bases). Germline values: CDR1 SGHDT, CDR2 YYEEEE. The CDR3 is 16 residues long. The V end was cut by 4 bases, the J end by 3 bases, with 16 bases between. The CDR3 region is CASSPWGGMDTGELFF. The CDR3, as DNA: TGTGCCAGCAGCCCCTGGGGGGGCATGGACACCGGGGAGCTGTTTTTT.

By frequency in the sample, this clone is medium-sized (0.01 to 0.1%). Other DNA sequences in this specimen translate into the identical CDR3. This rearrangement joins TRBV2 to TRBJ1-5; D perhaps matches TRBD1 (5 bases). CDR3 length equals 16 residues. Deletions cut 0 bases from V and 2 bases from J, with 11 bases between. The germline V gene has CDR1 SNHLY and CDR2 FYNNEI. CDR3 sequence reads: CASSEALGGRNQPQHF. CDR3 sequence (DNA): TGTGCCAGCAGTGAAGCGCTTGGGGGACGCAATCAGCCCCAGCATTTT.

The chain combines TRBV7-9 with TRBJ2-7; TRBD2 matches at 9 bases. CDR3 size: 14 residues. Germline assignment: CDR1 SEHNR and CDR2 FQNEAQ (reference sequence). The J segment lost 1 base and the V segment lost 5 bases, leaving 3 bases of the junction unmatched. DNA for the CDR3: TGTGCCAGCAGCGGCGGGAGGGGGTCCTACGAGCAGTACTTC. Its translation: CASSGGRGSYEQYF.

The J gene is TRBJ2-2, the V gene TRBV7-9; D gene ambiguous. Trimming left V 5 bases short and J 0 bases short, with 4 bases between. The germline CDR1 and CDR2 sequences are SEHNR and FQNEAQ (reference sequence). The CDR3 has 13 residues. The CDR3 DNA follows: TGTGCCAGCAGCCCAACGAACACCGGGGAGCTGTTTTTT. Residues: CASSPTNTGELFF.

The gene calls are TRBV6-4 and TRBJ2-2, with a tentative D call TRBD1 (6 bases). Trimming pared 2 bases from V and 3 bases from J, leaving 10 bases between. This CDR3 contains 15 residues. Germline CDR1 MRHNA, CDR2 SNTAGT. CDR3 region: CASSDVGGYTGELFF. DNA of the CDR3: TGTGCCAGCAGTGACGTAGGGGGTTACACCGGGGAGCTGTTTTTT.

This CDR3 reads CASSLVRAPNTGELFF. The CDR3 nucleotides are TGTGCCAGCAGCTTAGTGAGGGCCCCGAACACCGGGGAGCTGTTTTTT. The V gene is TRBV7-6, the J gene TRBJ2-2; D possibly corresponds to TRBD2 (5 bases). CDR1 is SGHVS, CDR2 FNYEAQ, per germline. Trimming stripped 1 base from V and 0 bases from J, with 9 bases between. The CDR3 loop spans 16 amino acids. Filled out from reference TRBV7-6 and TRBJ2-2, the complete variable domain reads GAGVSQSPRYKVTKRGQDVALRCDPISGHVSLYWYRQALGQGPEFLTYFNYEAQQDKSGLPNDRFSAERPEGSISTLTIQRTEQRDSAMYRCASSLVRAPNTGELFFGEGSRLTVL.

This clone was picked up one time. V usage is TRBV21-1 and J usage is TRBJ2-7; TRBD2 is the table's D call and was not checked against the DNA. TRBV21-1 is given as a pseudogene. This CDR3 has 14 residues. The DNA of the CDR3 is TGTGCCAGCCCGACCCCTAGGCGGCTTTACGAGCAGTACTTC. Residues: CASPTPRRLYEQYF.

The gene calls are TRBV4-3 and TRBJ1-6, with D unclear. V was cut by 0 bases and J by 13 bases, with 10 bases left in between. In germline, CDR1 is LGHNA, CDR2 YSLEER. CDR3 size: 13 residues. Here the CDR3 DNA reads TGCGCCAGCAGCCAAGACGTTGGGTTGCCCCTCCACTTT. Translating gives CASSQDVGLPLHF.

The gene calls are TRBV5-1 and TRBJ1-4; D is perhaps TRBD1 (5 bases). The CDR3 has 16 amino acids. Trimming left V 3 bases short and J 3 bases short, with 15 bases between. Germline-derived CDR1 and CDR2 are SGHRS and YFSETQ. CDR3 sequence reads: CASSWGRGVANEKLFF. CDR3 DNA: TGCGCCAGCAGCTGGGGCCGTGGGGTAGCTAATGAAAAACTGTTTTTT.

The chain recombines TRBV25-1 with TRBJ2-7; 10 nucleotides agree with TRBD1. This CDR3 contains 14 residues. J was trimmed by 6 bases and V by 8 bases; bases with no gene match: 10. Per germline, CDR1 MGHDK and CDR2 SYGVNS. CDR3 nucleotide sequence: TGTGCCAGCTCACCCGGGACAGGGGTCGGCGAGCAGTACTTC. It yields the protein CASSPGTGVGEQYF.

The gene calls are TRBV19 and TRBJ1-2; possibly TRBD1 for D (5 bases). V was clipped by 1 base and J by 7 bases, with 16 bases between them. In germline, CDR1 is LNHDA, CDR2 SQIVND (reference sequence). The CDR3 is 15 amino acids. The CDR3 DNA follows: TGTGCCAGTAGTATAGGAGGGGCGCAATACACTGGCTACACCTTC. Translated, it gives CASSIGGAQYTGYTF.

The chain recombines TRBV7-9 with TRBJ2-3; no reliable D call. Per germline, CDR1 SEHNR and CDR2 FQNEAQ (reference sequence). Trimming shortened V by 1 base and J by 6 bases, and 20 bases separated the two germline ends. CDR3 length: 17 residues. CDR3 sequence reads: CASSLERSRGGLDTQYF. The CDR3 DNA is TGTGCCAGCAGCTTAGAAAGAAGCAGAGGTGGTTTGGATACGCAGTATTTT.

The J gene is TRBJ1-1, the V gene TRBV4-1; weak D call: TRBD1 (6 bases). V was pared by 4 bases and J by 5 bases, with 14 bases between. Germline V CDR1 and CDR2: MGHRA, YSYEKL. This CDR3 comprises 14 residues. CDR3 nucleotide sequence: TGCGCCAGCAGCCCACTACAGGGTAGGACTGAAGCTTTCTTT. Protein: CASSPLQGRTEAFF.

Here the CDR3 reads CASSLVPGQEETQYF. DNA of the CDR3: TGTGCCAGCAGCTTAGTTCCGGGACAGGAAGAGACCCAGTACTTC. V usage is TRBV7-2 and J usage is TRBJ2-5, with 8 bases fitting TRBD1. The CDR3 loop spans 15 amino acids. From germline, CDR1 is SGHTA and CDR2 FQGNSA. After removal of 1 base from V and 3 bases from J, the junction contained 4 bases not matched to a gene.

The rearrangement uses TRBV5-1 and TRBJ1-6; D remains ambiguous. V dropped 0 bases and J dropped 3 bases, with 13 bases sitting between them. The CDR3 covers 17 residues. Germline CDR1 is SGHRS and CDR2 is YFSETQ. The CDR3 DNA is TGCGCCAGCAGCTTGGGTTCCGGGCTTGTCTATAATTCACCCCTCCACTTT. This gives the protein CASSLGSGLVYNSPLHF.

The J gene is TRBJ2-3, the V gene TRBV27; D remains ambiguous. Germline assignment: CDR1 MNHEY and CDR2 SMNVEV (reference sequence). The CDR3 spans 12 residues. Trimming took 1 base from V and 4 from J, leaving 3 bases between them. In DNA, the CDR3 is TGTGCCAGCAGTTTATACCCAGATACGCAGTATTTT. Encoded protein: CASSLYPDTQYF.